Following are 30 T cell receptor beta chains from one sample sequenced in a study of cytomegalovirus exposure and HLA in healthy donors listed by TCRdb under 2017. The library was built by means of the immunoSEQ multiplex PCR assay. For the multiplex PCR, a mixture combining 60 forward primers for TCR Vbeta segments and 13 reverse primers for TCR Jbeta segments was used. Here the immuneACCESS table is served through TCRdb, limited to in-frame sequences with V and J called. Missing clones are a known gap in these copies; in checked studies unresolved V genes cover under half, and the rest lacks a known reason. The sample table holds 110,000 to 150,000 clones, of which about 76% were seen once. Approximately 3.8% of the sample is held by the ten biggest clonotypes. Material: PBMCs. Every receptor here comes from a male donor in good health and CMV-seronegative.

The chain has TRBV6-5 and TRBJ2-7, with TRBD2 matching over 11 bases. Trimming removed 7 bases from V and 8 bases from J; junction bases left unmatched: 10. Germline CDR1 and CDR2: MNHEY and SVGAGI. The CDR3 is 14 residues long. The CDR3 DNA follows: TGTGCCAGCACCAGTAGCGGGAGGGTGGATCAGCAGTACTTC. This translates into CASTSSGRVDQQYF.

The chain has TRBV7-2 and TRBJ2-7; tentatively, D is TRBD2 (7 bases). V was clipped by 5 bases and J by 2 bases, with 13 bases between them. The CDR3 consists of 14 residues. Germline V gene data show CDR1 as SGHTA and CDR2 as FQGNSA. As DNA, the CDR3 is TGTGCCAGCAGCCGGCGGGGGACACCCTACGAGCAGTACTTC. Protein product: CASSRRGTPYEQYF.

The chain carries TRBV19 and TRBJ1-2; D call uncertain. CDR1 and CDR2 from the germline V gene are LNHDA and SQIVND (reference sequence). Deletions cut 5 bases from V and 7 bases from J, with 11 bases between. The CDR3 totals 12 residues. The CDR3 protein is CASSYSHTGYTF. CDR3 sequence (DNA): TGTGCCAGTAGTTACAGTCACACTGGCTACACCTTC. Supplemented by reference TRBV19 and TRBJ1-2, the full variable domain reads DGGITQSPKYLFRKEGQNVTLSCEQNLNHDAMYWYRQDPGQGLRLIYYSQIVNDFQKGDIAEGYSVSREKKESFPLTVTSAQKNPTAFYLCASSYSHTGYTFGSGTRLTVV.

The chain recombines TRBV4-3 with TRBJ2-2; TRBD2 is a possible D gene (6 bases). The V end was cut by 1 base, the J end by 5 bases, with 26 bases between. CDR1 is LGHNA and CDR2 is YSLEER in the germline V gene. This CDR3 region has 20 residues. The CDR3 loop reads CASSQVEVRTGVVRTGELFF. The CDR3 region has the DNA TGCGCCAGCAGCCAAGTTGAAGTCCGTACGGGGGTGGTGCGTACCGGGGAGCTGTTTTTT.

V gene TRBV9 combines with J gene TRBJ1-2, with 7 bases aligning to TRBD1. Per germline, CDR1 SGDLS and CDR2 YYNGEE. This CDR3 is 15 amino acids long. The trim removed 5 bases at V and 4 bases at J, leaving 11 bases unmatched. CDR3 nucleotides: TGTGCCAGCAGGCCCACTTCGACAGGGTTCTATGGCTACACCTTC. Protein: CASRPTSTGFYGYTF.

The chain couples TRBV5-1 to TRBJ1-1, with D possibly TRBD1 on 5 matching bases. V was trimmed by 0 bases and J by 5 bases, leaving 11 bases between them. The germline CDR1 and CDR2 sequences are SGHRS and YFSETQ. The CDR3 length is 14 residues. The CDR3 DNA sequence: TGCGCCAGCAGCTTGGATTGGAGGGGTACTGAAGCTTTCTTT. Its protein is CASSLDWRGTEAFF.

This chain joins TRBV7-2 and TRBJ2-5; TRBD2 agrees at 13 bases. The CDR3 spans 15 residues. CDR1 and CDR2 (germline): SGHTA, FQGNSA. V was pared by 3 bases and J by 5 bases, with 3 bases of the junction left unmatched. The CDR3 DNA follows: TGTGCCAGCAGCTTCGGGACTAGCGGGGTTGAGACCCAGTACTTC. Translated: CASSFGTSGVETQYF.

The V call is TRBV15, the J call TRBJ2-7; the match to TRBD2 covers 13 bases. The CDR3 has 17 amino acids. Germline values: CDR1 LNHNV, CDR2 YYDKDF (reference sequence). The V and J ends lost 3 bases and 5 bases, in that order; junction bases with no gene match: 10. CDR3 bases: TGTGCCACCAGCAGGGAACAGGGACTAGCGGGAACCGACGAGCAGTACTTC. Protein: CATSREQGLAGTDEQYF. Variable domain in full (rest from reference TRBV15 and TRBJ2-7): DAMVIQNPRYQVTQFGKPVTLSCSQTLNHNVMYWYQQKSSQAPKLLFHYYDKDFNNEADTPDNFQSRRPNTSFCFLDIRSPGLGDTAMYLCATSREQGLAGTDEQYFGPGTRLTVT.

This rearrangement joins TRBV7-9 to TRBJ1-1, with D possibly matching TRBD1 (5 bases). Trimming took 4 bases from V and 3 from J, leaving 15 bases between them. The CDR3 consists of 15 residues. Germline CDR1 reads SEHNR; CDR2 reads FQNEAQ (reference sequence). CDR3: CASSSDTSSYTEAFF. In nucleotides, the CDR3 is TGTGCCAGCAGCTCGGACACCTCGTCCTACACTGAAGCTTTCTTT.

CDR3 in amino acids: CASSKGQSSGPSTDTQYF. In nucleotides, the CDR3 is TGTGCCAGCAGCAAGGGGCAATCTAGCGGCCCTAGCACAGATACGCAGTATTTT. V is TRBV5-4 and J is TRBJ2-3, with 7 bases fitting TRBD2. The J segment lost 0 bases and the V segment lost 4 bases, leaving 14 bases of the junction unmatched. The CDR3 has 18 residues. The germline V gene has CDR1 SGHNT and CDR2 YYREEE (reference sequence).

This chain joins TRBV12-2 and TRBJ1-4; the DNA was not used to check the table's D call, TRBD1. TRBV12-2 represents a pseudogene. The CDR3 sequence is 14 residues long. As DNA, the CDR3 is TGTGCAAGTCGCTTAGGACAGGGGGCGGAAAAACTGTTTTTT. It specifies CASRLGQGAEKLFF.

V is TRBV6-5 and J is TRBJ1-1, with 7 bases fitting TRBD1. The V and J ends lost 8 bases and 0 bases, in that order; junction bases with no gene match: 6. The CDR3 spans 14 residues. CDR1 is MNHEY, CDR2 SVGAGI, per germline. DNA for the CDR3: TGTGCCAGCCAGACAGGGTCAATGAACACTGAAGCTTTCTTT. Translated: CASQTGSMNTEAFF.

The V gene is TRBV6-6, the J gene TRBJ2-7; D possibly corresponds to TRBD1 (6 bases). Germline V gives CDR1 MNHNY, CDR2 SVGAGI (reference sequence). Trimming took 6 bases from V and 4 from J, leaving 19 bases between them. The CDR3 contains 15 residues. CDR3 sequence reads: CASSNYRDQQYEQYF. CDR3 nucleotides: TGTGCCAGCAGCAACTACAGGGACCAACAGTACGAGCAGTACTTC.

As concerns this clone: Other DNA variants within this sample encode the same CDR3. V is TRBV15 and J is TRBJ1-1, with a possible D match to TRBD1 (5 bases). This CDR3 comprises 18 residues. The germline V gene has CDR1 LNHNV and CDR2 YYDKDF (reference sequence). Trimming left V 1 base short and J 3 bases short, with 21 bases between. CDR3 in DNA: TGTGCCACCAGCAGAGTAAACGAGGGGCGGGGGTGGGACACTGAAGCTTTCTTT. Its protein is CATSRVNEGRGWDTEAFF.

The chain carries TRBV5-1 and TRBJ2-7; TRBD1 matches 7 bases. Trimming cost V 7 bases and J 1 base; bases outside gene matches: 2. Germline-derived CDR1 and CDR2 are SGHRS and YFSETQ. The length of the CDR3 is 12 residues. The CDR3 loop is CASGTDSYEQYF. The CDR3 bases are TGCGCCAGCGGGACAGATTCCTACGAGCAGTACTTC.

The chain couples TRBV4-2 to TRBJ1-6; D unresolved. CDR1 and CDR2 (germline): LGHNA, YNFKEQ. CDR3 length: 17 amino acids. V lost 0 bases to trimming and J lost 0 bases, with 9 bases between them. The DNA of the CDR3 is TGTGCCAGCAGCCAAGACGGTTTGAGCTCCTATAATTCACCCCTCCACTTT. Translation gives CASSQDGLSSYNSPLHF.

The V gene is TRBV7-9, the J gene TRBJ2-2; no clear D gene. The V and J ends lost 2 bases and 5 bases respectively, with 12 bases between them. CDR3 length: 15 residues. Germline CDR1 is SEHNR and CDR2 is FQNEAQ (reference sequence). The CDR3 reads CASSLINFRTGELFF. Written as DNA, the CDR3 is TGTGCCAGCAGCTTAATTAATTTTCGGACCGGGGAGCTGTTTTTT.

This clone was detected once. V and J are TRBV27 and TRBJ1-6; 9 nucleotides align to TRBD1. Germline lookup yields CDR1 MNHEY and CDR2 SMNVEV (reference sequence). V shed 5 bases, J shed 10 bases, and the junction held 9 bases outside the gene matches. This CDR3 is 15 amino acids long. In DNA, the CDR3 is TGTGCCAGCAGTGCAACAGGGGGCCTTGGGTCACCCCTCCACTTT. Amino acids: CASSATGGLGSPLHF.

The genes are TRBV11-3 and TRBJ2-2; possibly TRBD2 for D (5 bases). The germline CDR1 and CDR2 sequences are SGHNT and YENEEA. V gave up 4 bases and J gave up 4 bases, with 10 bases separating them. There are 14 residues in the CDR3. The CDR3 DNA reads TGTGCCAGCAGCTCCCCCCGGGGCACCGGGGAGCTGTTTTTT. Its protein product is CASSSPRGTGELFF. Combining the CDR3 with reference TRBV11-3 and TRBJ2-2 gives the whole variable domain EAGVVQSPRYKIIEKKQPVAFWCNPISGHNTLYWYLQNLGQGPELLIRYENEEAVDDSQLPKDRFSAERLKGVDSTLKIQPAELGDSAVYLCASSSPRGTGELFFGEGSRLTVL.

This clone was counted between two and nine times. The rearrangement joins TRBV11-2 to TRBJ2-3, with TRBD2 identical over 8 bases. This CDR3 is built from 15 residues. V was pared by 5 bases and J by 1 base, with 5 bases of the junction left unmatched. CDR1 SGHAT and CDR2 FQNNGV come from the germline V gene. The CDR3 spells CASSPMTSGTDTQYF. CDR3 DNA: TGTGCCAGCAGCCCAATGACTAGCGGCACAGATACGCAGTATTTT. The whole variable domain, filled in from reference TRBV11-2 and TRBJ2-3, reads EAGVAQSPRYKIIEKRQSVAFWCNPISGHATLYWYQQILGQGPKLLIQFQNNGVVDDSQLPKDRFSAERLKGVDSTLKIQPAKLEDSAVYLCASSPMTSGTDTQYFGPGTRLTVL.

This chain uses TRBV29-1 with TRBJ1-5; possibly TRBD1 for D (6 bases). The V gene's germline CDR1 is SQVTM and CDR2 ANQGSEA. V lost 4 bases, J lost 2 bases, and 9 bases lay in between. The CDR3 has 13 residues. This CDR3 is CSVADSGNQPQHF. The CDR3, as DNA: TGCAGCGTTGCGGACAGTGGCAATCAGCCCCAGCATTTT.

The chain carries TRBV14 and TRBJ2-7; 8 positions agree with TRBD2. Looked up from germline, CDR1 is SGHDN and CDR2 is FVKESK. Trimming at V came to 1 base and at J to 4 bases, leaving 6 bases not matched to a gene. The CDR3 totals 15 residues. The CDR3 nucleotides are TGTGCCAGCAGCCAAGGAAGCGGGAGAGGTTACGAGCAGTACTTC. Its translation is CASSQGSGRGYEQYF.

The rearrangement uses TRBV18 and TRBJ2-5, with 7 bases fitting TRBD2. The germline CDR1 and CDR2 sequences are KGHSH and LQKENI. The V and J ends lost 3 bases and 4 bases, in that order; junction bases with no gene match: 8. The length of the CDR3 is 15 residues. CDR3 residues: CASSPSGVLLETQYF. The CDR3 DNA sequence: TGTGCCAGCTCACCCAGCGGGGTACTCCTAGAGACCCAGTACTTC.

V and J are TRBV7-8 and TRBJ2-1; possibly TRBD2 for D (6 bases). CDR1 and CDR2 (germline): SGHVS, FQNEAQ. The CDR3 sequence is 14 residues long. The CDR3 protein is CAPLGLSSYNEQFF. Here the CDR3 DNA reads TGTGCACCCCTGGGACTTAGCTCCTACAATGAGCAGTTCTTC.

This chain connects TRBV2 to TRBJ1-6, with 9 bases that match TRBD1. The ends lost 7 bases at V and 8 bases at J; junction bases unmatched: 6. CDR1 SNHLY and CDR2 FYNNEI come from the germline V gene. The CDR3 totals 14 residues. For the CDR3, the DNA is TGTGCCAGCACCCCGGGACAGGGAGATTCACCCCTCCACTTT. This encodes CASTPGQGDSPLHF.

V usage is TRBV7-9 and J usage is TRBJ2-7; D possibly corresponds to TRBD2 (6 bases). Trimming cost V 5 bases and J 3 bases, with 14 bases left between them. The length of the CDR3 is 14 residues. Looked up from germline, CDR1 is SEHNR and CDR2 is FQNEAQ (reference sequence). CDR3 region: CASSLTGLLYEQYF. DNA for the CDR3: TGTGCCAGCAGCCTGACGGGACTCCTCTACGAGCAGTACTTC.

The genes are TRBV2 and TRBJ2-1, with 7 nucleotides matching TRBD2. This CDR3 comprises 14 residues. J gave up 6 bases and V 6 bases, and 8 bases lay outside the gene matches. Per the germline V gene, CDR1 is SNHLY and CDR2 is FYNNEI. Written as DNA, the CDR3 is TGTGCCAGCAGGGGGGGGGTGTCGTTCAATGAGCAGTTCTTC. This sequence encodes CASRGGVSFNEQFF.

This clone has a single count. The chain's CDR3 is CASSSVGDSRNTEAFF. CDR3 DNA sequence: TGTGCCAGTAGCTCGGTCGGGGACAGTCGGAACACTGAAGCTTTCTTT. The rearrangement joins TRBV19 to TRBJ1-1; 7 bases are a match to TRBD1. V lost 6 bases to trimming and J lost 1 base; unmatched junction nucleotides: 11. CDR3 length equals 16 residues. Per the germline V gene, CDR1 is LNHDA and CDR2 is SQIVND (reference sequence).

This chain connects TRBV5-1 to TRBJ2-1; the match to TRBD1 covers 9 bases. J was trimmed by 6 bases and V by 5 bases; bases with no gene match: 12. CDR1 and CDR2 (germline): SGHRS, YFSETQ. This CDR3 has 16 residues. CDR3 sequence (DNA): TGCGCCAGCAGAATTACAGGGGGCGCCACTACCAATGAGCAGTTCTTC. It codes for CASRITGGATTNEQFF.

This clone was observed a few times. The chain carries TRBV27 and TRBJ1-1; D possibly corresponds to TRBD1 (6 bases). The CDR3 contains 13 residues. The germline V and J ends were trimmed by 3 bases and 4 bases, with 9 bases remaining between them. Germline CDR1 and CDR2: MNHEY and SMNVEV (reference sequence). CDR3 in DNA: TGTGCCAGCAGTTTCGGGGGGGCCACTGAAGCTTTCTTT. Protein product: CASSFGGATEAFF.